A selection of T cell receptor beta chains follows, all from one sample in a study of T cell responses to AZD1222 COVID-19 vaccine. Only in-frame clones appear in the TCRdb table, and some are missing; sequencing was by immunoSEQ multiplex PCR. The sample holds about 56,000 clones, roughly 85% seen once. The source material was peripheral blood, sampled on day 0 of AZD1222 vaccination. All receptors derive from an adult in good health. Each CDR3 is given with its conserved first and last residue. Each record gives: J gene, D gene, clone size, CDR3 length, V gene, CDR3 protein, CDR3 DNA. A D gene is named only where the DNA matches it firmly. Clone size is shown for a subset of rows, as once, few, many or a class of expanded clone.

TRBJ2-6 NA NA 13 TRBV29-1 CSVGRSGANVLTF TGCAGCGTTGGCCGCTCTGGGGCCAACGTCCTGACTTTC
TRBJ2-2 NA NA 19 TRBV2 CASSLNRGQFGGDTGELFF TGTGCCAGCAGTTTAAACCGCGGACAGTTCGGGGGAGACACCGGGGAGCTGTTTTTT
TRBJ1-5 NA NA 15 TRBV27 CASSLAIRANQPQHF TGTGCCAGCAGTTTAGCGATCAGGGCTAATCAGCCCCAGCATTTT
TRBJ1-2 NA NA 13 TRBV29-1 CSVEDGIRGGYTF TGCAGCGTTGAAGATGGGATAAGGGGTGGCTACACCTTC
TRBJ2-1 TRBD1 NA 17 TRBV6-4 CASTPNPGTGFYNEQFF TGTGCCAGCACCCCAAATCCGGGGACAGGGTTTTACAATGAGCAGTTCTTC
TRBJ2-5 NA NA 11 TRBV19 CASRREETQYF TGTGCCAGTAGGAGAGAAGAGACCCAGTACTTC
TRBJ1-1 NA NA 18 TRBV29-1 CSVEDSGIRGTWNTEAFF TGCAGCGTTGAAGATTCCGGTATTAGAGGCACATGGAACACTGAAGCTTTCTTT
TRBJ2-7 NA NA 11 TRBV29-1 CSVEAAYEQYF TGCAGCGTTGAGGCAGCCTACGAGCAGTACTTC
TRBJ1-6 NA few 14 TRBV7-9 CASSLESGYSPLHF TGTGCCAGCAGCTTAGAGAGTGGGTATTCACCCCTCCACTTT
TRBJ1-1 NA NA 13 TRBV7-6 CASSNTGYTEAFF TGTGCCAGCAGCAACACAGGGTACACTGAAGCTTTCTTT
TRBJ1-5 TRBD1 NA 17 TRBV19 CASSNDPGQGVYQPQHF TGTGCCAGTAGTAATGACCCGGGACAGGGGGTCTATCAGCCCCAGCATTTT
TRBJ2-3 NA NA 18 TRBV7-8 CASASLARLVGRRDTQYF TGTGCCAGCGCGAGCTTGGCTAGGTTGGTGGGTCGGCGAGATACGCAGTATTTT
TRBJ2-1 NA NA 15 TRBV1 CTSSPRRARYNEQFF TGCACCAGCAGCCCCCGCCGGGCTCGCTACAATGAGCAGTTCTTC
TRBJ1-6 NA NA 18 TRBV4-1 CASSQVPTRSSYNSPLHF TGCGCCAGCAGCCAAGTACCGACAAGGAGCTCCTATAATTCACCCCTCCACTTT
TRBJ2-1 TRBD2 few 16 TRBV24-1 CATSDTTSGRVNEQFF TGTGCCACCAGTGACACTACTAGCGGGAGGGTGAATGAGCAGTTCTTC
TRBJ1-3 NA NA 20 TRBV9 CASSVAGSEWGFLSGNTIYF TGTGCCAGCAGCGTAGCGGGGTCCGAATGGGGATTTTTATCTGGAAACACCATATATTTT
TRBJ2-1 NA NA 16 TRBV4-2 CASSQPTDPANNEQFF TGTGCCAGCAGCCAACCGACAGACCCCGCGAACAATGAGCAGTTCTTC
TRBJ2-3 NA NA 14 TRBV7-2 CASSFSPGTDTQYF TGTGCCAGCAGCTTTTCCCCAGGCACAGATACGCAGTATTTT
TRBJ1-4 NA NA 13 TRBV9 CASSGQANEKLFF TGTGCCAGCAGCGGACAGGCAAATGAAAAACTGTTTTTT
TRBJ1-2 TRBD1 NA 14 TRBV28 CASSLRQGPYGYTF TGTGCCAGCAGTTTACGACAGGGCCCCTATGGCTACACCTTC
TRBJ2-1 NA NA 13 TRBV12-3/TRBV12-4 CASSPPGYNEQFF TGTGCCAGCAGTCCCCCAGGGTACAATGAGCAGTTCTTC
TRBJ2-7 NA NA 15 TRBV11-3 CASSLDSGRSYEQYF TGTGCCAGCAGCTTAGATAGCGGTAGATCCTACGAGCAGTACTTC